This T cell receptor (beta chain) was retrieved from a study of T cell responses to AZD1222 COVID-19 vaccine. Study results and caveats: Donors were chiefly white British, with a greater number of females, and clonal diversity was perhaps underestimated. Vaccination with two AZD1222 doses was followed by a rise in Spike-specific TCR breadth and depth. Repertoires in all cases were sampled only once the peak T cell response had passed.

This clone is a singleton in its sample. Its antigen is not identified. Produced via immunoSEQ multiplex PCR; TCRdb's table is partial and in-frame only. Here the sample spans about 150,000 clones, 90% being singletons. This clonotype was obtained from an adult in good health. The material sequenced was peripheral blood, taken on day 0 of AZD1222 vaccination.

The CDR3 spells CASSVDGGAADTQYF. CDR3 sequence (DNA): TGTGCCAGCAGTGTGGACGGGGGGGCAGCGGATACGCAGTATTTT. The rearrangement joins TRBV6-4 to TRBJ2-3; 8 positions agree with TRBD2. The length of the CDR3 is 15 residues. V was pared by 4 bases and J by 6 bases, with 9 bases of the junction left unmatched. CDR1 is MRHNA and CDR2 is SNTAGT in the germline V gene.